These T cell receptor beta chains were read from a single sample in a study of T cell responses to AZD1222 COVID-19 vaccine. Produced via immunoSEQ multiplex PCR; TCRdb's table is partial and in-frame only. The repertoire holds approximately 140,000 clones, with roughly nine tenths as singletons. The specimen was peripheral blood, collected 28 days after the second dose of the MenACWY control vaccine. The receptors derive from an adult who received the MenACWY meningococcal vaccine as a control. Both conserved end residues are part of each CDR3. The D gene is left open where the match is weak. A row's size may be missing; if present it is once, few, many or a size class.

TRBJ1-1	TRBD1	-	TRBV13	TGTGCCAGCAGCAGGACAGGGAACACTGAAGCTTTCTTT	CASSRTGNTEAFF
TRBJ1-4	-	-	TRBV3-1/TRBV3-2	TGTGCCAGCAGCCCGCCCGGGACACTAAACGCCATGGTTGAAAAACTGTTTTTT	CASSPPGTLNAMVEKLFF
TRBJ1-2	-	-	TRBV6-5	TGTGCCAGCAGCCTCTACAGCACTGGCTATGGCTACACCTTC	CASSLYSTGYGYTF
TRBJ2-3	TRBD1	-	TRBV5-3	TGTGCCAGAATCCTCTCTGAGACAGGGGACACAGATACGCAGTATTTT	CARILSETGDTDTQYF
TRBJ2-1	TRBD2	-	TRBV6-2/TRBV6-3	TGTGCCAGCAGTTACTTGGGTAGCGGGGCCGTCTCCTACAATGAGCAGTTCTTC	CASSYLGSGAVSYNEQFF
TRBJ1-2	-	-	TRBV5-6	TGTGCCAGCAGCTCGGACAGCGGCTACACCTTC	CASSSDSGYTF
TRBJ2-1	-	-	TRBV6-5	TGTGCCAGCAGGCAGGGACTTCCCCCTAATGAGCAGTTCTTC	CASRQGLPPNEQFF
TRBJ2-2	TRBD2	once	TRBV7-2	TGTGCCAGCAGAAGCGGGGGGGCCCACACCGGGGAGCTGTTTTTT	CASRSGGAHTGELFF
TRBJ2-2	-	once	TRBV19	TGTGCCAGTAGTGGGCGGGGGGAGCTGTTTTTT	CASSGRGELFF
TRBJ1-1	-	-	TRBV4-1	TGCGCCAGCAGCCAAGGGCAGAACACTGAAGCTTTCTTT	CASSQGQNTEAFF
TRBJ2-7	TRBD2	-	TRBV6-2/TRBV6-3	TGTGCCAGCAGCTATCACCGGGAGGCCGGGGTCGGGAACTACGAGCAGTACTTC	CASSYHREAGVGNYEQYF
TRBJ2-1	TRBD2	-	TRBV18	TGTGCCAGCTCACCACCGGGGCTAGCGGGAGGGAGATACAATGAGCAGTTCTTC	CASSPPGLAGGRYNEQFF
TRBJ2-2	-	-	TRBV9	TGTGCCAGCAGCGTAGCTGGGGGCTTCACCGGGGAGCTGTTTTTT	CASSVAGGFTGELFF
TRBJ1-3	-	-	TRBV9	TGTGCCAGCAGCGTAGAGGACGGGATAAGTGGAAACACCATATATTTT	CASSVEDGISGNTIYF
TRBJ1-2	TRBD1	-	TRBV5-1	TGCGCCAGCAGCCCGGGACAGGGGCTTGGCTACACCTTC	CASSPGQGLGYTF
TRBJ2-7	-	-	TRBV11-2	TGTGCCAGCAGCTTAGTGGCGGGATTCTCCTACGAGCAGTACTTC	CASSLVAGFSYEQYF
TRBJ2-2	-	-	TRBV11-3	TGTGCCAGCAGCTTATCGGGACCCACCACCGGGGAGCTGTTTTTT	CASSLSGPTTGELFF
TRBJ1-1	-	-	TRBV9	TGTGCCAGCAGCCCTAGCAGCGGGACCACTGAAGCTTTCTTT	CASSPSSGTTEAFF
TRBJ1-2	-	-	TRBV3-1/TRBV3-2	TGTGCCAGCAGCCCGACCCGCCGGGGAAGCTATGGCTACACCTTC	CASSPTRRGSYGYTF
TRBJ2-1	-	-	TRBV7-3	TGTGCCAGCTCCCCCTGGGCGGCCAGCTCCTACAATGAGCAGTTCTTC	CASSPWAASSYNEQFF
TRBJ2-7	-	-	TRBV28	TGTGCCAGCAGTTCCCCTCGCGAGCAGTACTTC	CASSSPREQYF
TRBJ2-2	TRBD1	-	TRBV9	TGTGCCAGCAGCGTTAGAGGGGGCCCGAACACCGGGGAGCTGTTTTTT	CASSVRGGPNTGELFF
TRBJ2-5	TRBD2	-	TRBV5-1	TGCGCCAGCAGCCAACTAGCGGGAGGTATAGAGACCCAGTACTTC	CASSQLAGGIETQYF
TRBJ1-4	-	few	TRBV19	TGTGCCAGTAGTATAGCCCTGGGGGGAGCAACTAATGAAAAACTGTTTTTT	CASSIALGGATNEKLFF
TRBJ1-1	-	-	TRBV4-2	TGTGCCAGCAGCCAACCAGGGGAAGGCGGCACTGAAGCTTTCTTT	CASSQPGEGGTEAFF
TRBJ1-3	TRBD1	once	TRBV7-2	TGTGCCAGCAGCTTGTGGACAGGGGGTGGAAACACCATATATTTT	CASSLWTGGGNTIYF
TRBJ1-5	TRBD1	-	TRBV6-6	TGTGCCAGCAGTCCGGGACAGGGGCTTCAGCCCCAGCATTTT	CASSPGQGLQPQHF
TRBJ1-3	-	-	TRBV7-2	TGTGCCAGCAGCTTAAGCGTAGGGGCCATTGAACGAGGAAACACCATATATTTT	CASSLSVGAIERGNTIYF
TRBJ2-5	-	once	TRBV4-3	TGCGCCAGCAGCTCCCGAGACGAAGAGACCCAGTACTTC	CASSSRDEETQYF
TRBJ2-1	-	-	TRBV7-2	TGTGCCAGCAGCTTATCCCGGGACCTATCCTACAATGAGCAGTTCTTC	CASSLSRDLSYNEQFF
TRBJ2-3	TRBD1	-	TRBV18	TGTGCCAGCTCACCGGGACAGGGGGCCACAGATACGCAGTATTTT	CASSPGQGATDTQYF
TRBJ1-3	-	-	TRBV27	TGTGCCAGCAGTAGGGGCAGGGTTGGAAACACCATATATTTT	CASSRGRVGNTIYF
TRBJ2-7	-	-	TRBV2	TGTGCCAGCCGGGTATCTCTCTCCTACGAGCAGTACTTC	CASRVSLSYEQYF
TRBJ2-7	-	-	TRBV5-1	TGCGCCAGCAGCTTAGAGTCCTACGAGCAGTACTTC	CASSLESYEQYF